The clone carrying this TCR beta chain appeared many times. The data stem from a study of prognosis after radiotherapy for stage I lung cancer. Study in general: Over twelve of the patients were found to have newly diagnosed primary stage I lung tumors, and four to six were living with oligometastatic NSCLC after surgical resection of the primary tumor. The study recorded distant metastases in several patients (median around seven months) after radiotherapy and no significant progression in 15.

CDR1 SGHRS and CDR2 YFSETQ come from the germline V gene. The CDR3 spans 17 residues. J was trimmed by 5 bases and V by 0 bases; bases with no gene match: 10. Two-round multiplex PCR, the amplification method, yielded TCR beta CDR3 from genomic DNA. Amplification in first-round PCR relied on primers specific to each TRBV and TRBJ gene. TCRdb independently ran MiXCR on the multiplex PCR reads; one entry per CDR3 protein. Among fewer than 35,000 distinct CDR3 sequences listed, roughly 30% were seen once. This chain joins TRBV5-1 and TRBJ2-2; 7 bases are shared with TRBD2. The TCR originated in a donor aged 50 or older with non-small cell lung cancer. The material sequenced was PBMCs, taken before or after stereotactic body radiation therapy (not recorded which). The CDR3 region is CASSLAVGGIKTGELFF. The CDR3 DNA sequence: TGCGCCAGCAGCTTGGCCGTGGGGGGGATAAAGACCGGGGAGCTGTTTTTT. Filled out from reference TRBV5-1 and TRBJ2-2, the complete variable domain reads KAGVTQTPRYLIKTRGQQVTLSCSPISGHRSVSWYQQTPGQGLQFLFEYFSETQRNKGNFPGRFSGRQFSNSRSEMNVSTLELGDSALYLCASSLAVGGIKTGELFFGEGSRLTVL.